The present TCR beta chain was sequenced within a study of blood T cell repertoires in COVID-19. The length of the CDR3 is 14 residues. V lost 3 bases and J lost 8; bases outside the gene matches: 6. CDR1 and CDR2 (germline): MNHNS, SASEGT. The table came from immunoSEQ multiplex PCR; TCRdb's copy has only in-frame clones and leaves some out. The sample consists of some 120,000 clones, around 85% of them appearing once. The sample taken for sequencing was peripheral blood. The clonotype was recovered from a woman in her forties or fifties with acute or convalescent COVID-19. The V call is TRBV6-1, the J call TRBJ1-3, with TRBD1 matching 8 bases. The CDR3 sequence: CASSEVQGAYTIYF. In nucleotides, the CDR3 is TGTGCCAGCAGTGAGGTGCAGGGGGCCTACACCATATATTTT.